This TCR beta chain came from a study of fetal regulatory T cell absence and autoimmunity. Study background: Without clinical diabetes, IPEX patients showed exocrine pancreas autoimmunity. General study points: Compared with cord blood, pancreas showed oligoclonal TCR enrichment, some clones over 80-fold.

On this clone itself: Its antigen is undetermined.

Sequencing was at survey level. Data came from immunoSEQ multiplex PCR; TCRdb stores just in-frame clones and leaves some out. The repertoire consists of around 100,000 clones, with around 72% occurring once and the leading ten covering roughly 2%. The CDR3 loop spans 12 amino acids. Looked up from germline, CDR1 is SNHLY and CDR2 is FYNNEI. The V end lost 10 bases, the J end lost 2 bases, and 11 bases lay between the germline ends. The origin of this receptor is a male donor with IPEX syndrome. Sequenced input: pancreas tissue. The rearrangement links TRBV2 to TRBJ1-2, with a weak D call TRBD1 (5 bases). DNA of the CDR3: TGTGCCACTTCCCGGGACAACTATGGCTACACCTTC. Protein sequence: CATSRDNYGYTF.